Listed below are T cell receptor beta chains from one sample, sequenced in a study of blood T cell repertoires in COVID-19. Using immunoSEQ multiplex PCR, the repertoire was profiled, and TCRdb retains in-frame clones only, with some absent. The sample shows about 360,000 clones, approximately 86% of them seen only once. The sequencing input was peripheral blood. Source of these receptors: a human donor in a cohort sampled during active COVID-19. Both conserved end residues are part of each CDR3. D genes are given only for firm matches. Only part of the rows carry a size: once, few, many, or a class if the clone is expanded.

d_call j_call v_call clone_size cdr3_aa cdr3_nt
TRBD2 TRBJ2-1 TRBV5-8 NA CASSYWLAGGSYNEQFF TGTGCCAGCAGCTATTGGCTAGCGGGAGGTTCCTACAATGAGCAGTTCTTC
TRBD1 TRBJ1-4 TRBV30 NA CAWTPGTARSTNEKLFF TGTGCCTGGACCCCAGGGACAGCTCGTTCAACTAATGAAAAACTGTTTTTT
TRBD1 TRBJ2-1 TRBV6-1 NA CASSEVGTGVFF TGTGCCAGCAGTGAAGTGGGGACAGGGGTATTCTTC
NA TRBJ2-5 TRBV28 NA CASSPQIQVTETQYF TGTGCCAGCAGTCCCCAGATACAGGTGACAGAGACCCAGTACTTC
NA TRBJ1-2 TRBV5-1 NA CASSPGDVGGVNGYTF TGCGCCAGCAGCCCGGGGGACGTTGGCGGGGTTAATGGCTACACCTTC
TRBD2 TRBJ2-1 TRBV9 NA CASSVLPWASGNNKGSSYNEQFF TGTGCCAGCAGCGTACTCCCTTGGGCTAGCGGGAACAATAAGGGGAGCTCCTACAATGAGCAGTTCTTC
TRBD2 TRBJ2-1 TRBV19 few CASSPRTSGKRYNEQFF TGTGCCAGTAGTCCCAGGACTAGCGGGAAACGCTACAATGAGCAGTTCTTC
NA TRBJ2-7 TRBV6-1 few CASSEGGAYEQYF TGTGCCAGCAGTGAAGGGGGGGCCTACGAGCAGTACTTC
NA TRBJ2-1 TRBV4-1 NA CASSQATSGLVGNEQFF TGCGCCAGCAGCCAAGCGACTTCCGGACTCGTTGGCAATGAGCAGTTCTTC
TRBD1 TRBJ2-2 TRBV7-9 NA CASSLGSPQGLSGELFF TGTGCCAGCAGCTTAGGGTCCCCACAGGGGTTATCCGGGGAGCTGTTTTTT
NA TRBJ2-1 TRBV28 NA CAIQRNRRSFDEQFF TGTGCCATCCAGCGAAACAGGAGAAGCTTCGATGAGCAGTTCTTC
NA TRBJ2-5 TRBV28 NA CASSFPGDQETQYF TGTGCCAGCAGTTTTCCGGGAGACCAAGAGACCCAGTACTTC
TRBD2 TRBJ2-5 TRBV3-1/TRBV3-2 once CASSRAGEWVQETQYF TGTGCCAGCAGCCGAGCGGGAGAGTGGGTACAGGAGACCCAGTACTTC
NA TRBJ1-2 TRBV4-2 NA CASSQGGGTENYGYTF TGTGCCAGCAGCCAAGGGGGGGGGACGGAAAACTATGGCTACACCTTC
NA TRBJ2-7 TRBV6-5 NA CASSYNSGMREVPF TGTGCCAGCAGTTATAATTCTGGAATGAGGGAGGTCCCGTTC
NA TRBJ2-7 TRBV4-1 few CASSQEYAGFMTYEQYF TGCGCCAGCAGCCAAGAGTACGCGGGATTCATGACCTACGAGCAGTACTTC
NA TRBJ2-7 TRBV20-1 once CSASTGLYEQYF TGCAGTGCTAGTACAGGGCTATACGAGCAGTACTTC
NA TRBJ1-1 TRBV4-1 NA CASSQDFRQRNTEAFF TGCGCCAGCAGCCAAGATTTTAGACAGCGGAACACTGAAGCTTTCTTT
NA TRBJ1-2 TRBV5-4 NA CASSLVEGLVDGYTF TGTGCCAGCAGCTTGGTGGAGGGGTTAGTGGATGGCTACACCTTC
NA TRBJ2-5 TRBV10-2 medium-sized CASYLGVGQETQYF TGCGCCAGCTATCTAGGCGTAGGCCAAGAGACCCAGTACTTC
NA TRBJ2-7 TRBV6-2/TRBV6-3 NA CASSYVWEGAYEQYF TGTGCCAGCAGTTACGTTTGGGAAGGGGCCTACGAGCAGTACTTC
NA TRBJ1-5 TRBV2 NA CASHGTPNQPQHF TGTGCCAGTCATGGGACACCAAATCAGCCCCAGCATTTT
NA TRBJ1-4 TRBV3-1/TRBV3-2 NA CASKQKMRGYNEKLFF TGTGCCAGCAAACAAAAAATGAGGGGGTATAATGAAAAACTGTTTTTT
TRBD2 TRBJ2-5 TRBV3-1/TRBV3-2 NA CASSQDMGGIQETQYF TGTGCCAGCAGCCAAGACATGGGGGGGATCCAAGAGACCCAGTACTTC
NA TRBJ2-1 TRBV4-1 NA CASRTSPGDYNEQFF TGCGCCAGCAGGACCTCGCCGGGTGATTACAATGAGCAGTTCTTC
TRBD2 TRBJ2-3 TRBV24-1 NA CATSKSLGGIGTDTQYF TGTGCCACCAGTAAATCCCTGGGAGGGATCGGCACAGATACGCAGTATTTT
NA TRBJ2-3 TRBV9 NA CASSVVSGSSTDTQYF TGTGCCAGCAGCGTAGTAAGCGGGTCTAGCACAGATACGCAGTATTTT
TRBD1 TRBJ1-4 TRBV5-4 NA CASSRDRGLEKLFF TGTGCCAGCAGCCGGGACAGGGGGCTTGAAAAACTGTTTTTT
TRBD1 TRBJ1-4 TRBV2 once CASRTGATNEKLFF TGTGCCAGCAGAACAGGGGCAACTAATGAAAAACTGTTTTTT
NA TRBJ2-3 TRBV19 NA CASSIVSSTDTQYF TGTGCCAGTAGTATAGTTAGTAGCACAGATACGCAGTATTTT
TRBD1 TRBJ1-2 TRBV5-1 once CASSPHYFTTGKNGYTF TGCGCCAGCAGCCCCCACTACTTCACGACAGGGAAGAATGGCTACACCTTC
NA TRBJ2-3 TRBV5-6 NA CASSFNQGFTDTQYF TGTGCCAGCAGCTTTAACCAGGGTTTCACAGATACGCAGTATTTT
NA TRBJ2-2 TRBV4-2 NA CASSQDVGGDTGELFF TGTGCCAGCAGCCAAGACGTCGGAGGGGACACCGGGGAGCTGTTTTTT
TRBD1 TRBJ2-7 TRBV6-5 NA CASTKGGQGDYEQYF TGTGCCAGCACCAAAGGGGGACAGGGTGACTACGAGCAGTACTTC
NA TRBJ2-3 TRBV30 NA CAWTGGYDTQYF TGTGCCTGGACTGGAGGTTACGATACGCAGTATTTT
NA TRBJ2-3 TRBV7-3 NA CASSLVASFSTDTQYF TGTGCCAGCAGCTTAGTGGCCAGTTTTAGCACAGATACGCAGTATTTT